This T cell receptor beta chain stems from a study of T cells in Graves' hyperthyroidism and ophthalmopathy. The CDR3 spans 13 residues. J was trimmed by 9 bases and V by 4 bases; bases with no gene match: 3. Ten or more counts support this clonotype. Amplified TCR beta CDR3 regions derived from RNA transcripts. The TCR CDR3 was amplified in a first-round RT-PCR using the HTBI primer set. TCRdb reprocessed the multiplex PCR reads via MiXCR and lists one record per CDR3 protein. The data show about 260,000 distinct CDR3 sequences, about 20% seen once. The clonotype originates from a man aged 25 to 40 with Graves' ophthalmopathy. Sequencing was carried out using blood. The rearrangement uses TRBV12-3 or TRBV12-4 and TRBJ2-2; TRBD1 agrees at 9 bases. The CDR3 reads CASSYRGQWELFF. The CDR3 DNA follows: TGTGCCAGCAGTTACAGGGGGCAGTGGGAGCTGTTTTTT.